A single T cell receptor (beta chain) is shown here with its context. Residents of about two dozen US areas, aged about 18 to 89 years, made up the participants. The data originate from a study of blood T cell repertoires in COVID-19. Some clones are missing from TCRdb's copy, which holds only in-frame ones; the method was immunoSEQ multiplex PCR. This sample yields a few hundred thousand clones, of which about nine tenths are seen a single time; 3.5% to 5% belongs to the top ten. CDR3 length: 14 residues. CDR1 is SGHKS, CDR2 YYEKEE, per germline (reference sequence). V trimming: 4 bases; J trimming: 8 bases; junction bases outside the gene matches: 9.

The specimen was PBMCs or T cells enriched from blood (not recorded which). This receptor was obtained from a young man who had recovered from COVID-19. The genes are TRBV5-5 and TRBJ1-2; 9 nucleotides agree with TRBD1. Written as DNA, the CDR3 is TGTGCCAGCAGCCTCGACAGGGGGATTAACGGCTACACCTTC. This sequence encodes CASSLDRGINGYTF.